This TCR beta chain was recorded in a study of OX40 agonist ivuxolimab in advanced cancers. Germline CDR1 is MGHDK and CDR2 is SYGVNS. The CDR3 consists of 17 residues. After removal of 6 bases from V and 3 bases from J, the junction contained 15 bases not matched to a gene. Repertoires were generated with immunoSEQ multiplex PCR, while TCRdb's copy carries only in-frame clones and drops some. The sample records about 80,000 clones, 85% to 95% being singletons. The chain recombines TRBV25-1 with TRBJ2-7; 9 nucleotides line up with TRBD1. The specimen comprised CD4+ or CD8+ T cells sorted from blood, sampled in a trial of the OX40 agonist ivuxolimab. This clonotype was sampled from an adult with an advanced solid tumor such as melanoma, head and neck, liver or kidney cancer. CDR3 sequence reads: CASRPLDRGLHIYEQYF. The CDR3 DNA reads TGTGCCAGCAGACCATTGGACAGGGGACTCCATATCTACGAGCAGTACTTC.